Following are 29 T cell receptor beta chains from one sample sequenced in a study of OX40 agonist ivuxolimab in advanced cancers. Libraries were prepared through the immunoSEQ multiplex PCR assay. The table was pulled from immuneACCESS by TCRdb, which kept in-frame rearrangements only. Such tables lose some clones; where checked, under half of the loss comes from unresolved V genes, and the rest has no known cause. This sample lists tens of thousands of clones; around 87% were detected once. The top ten clones comprise approximately 1% of the sample. The input for sequencing was CD4+ or CD8+ T cells sorted from blood, taken in a trial of the OX40 agonist ivuxolimab. The receptors derive from an adult with an advanced solid tumor such as melanoma, head and neck, liver or kidney cancer.

The rearrangement joins TRBV10-3 to TRBJ2-3; a possible D gene is TRBD2 (6 bases). Trimming took 0 bases from V and 4 from J, leaving 14 bases between them. Germline loops: CDR1 ENHRY, CDR2 SYGVKD. There are 16 residues in the CDR3. The CDR3 region has the DNA TGTGCCATCAGTGAGTCCCGGGGAGGAACACCAGATACGCAGTATTTT. This codes for CAISESRGGTPDTQYF.

V usage is TRBV18 and J usage is TRBJ1-5, with D perhaps TRBD1 (5 bases). Germline V lookup: CDR1 KGHSH, CDR2 LQKENI. CDR3 size: 13 residues. The ends were cut back, 5 bases at V and 3 bases at J, with 8 bases in the middle. CDR3: CASSDSNNQPQHF. For the CDR3, the DNA is TGTGCCAGCTCAGACAGTAACAATCAGCCCCAGCATTTT.

This chain links TRBV7-6 with TRBJ2-7; no clear D gene. The germline CDR1 and CDR2 sequences are SGHVS and FNYEAQ. Trimming left V 5 bases short and J 2 bases short, with 10 bases between. The CDR3 is made up of 13 amino acids. The CDR3 DNA follows: TGTGCCAGCAGCATAAATAATGCCTACGAGCAGTACTTC. Its translation: CASSINNAYEQYF.

The chain links TRBV7-3 to TRBJ2-5; no clear D gene. V gave up 5 bases and J gave up 4 bases, with 8 bases separating them. Looked up from germline, CDR1 is SGHTA and CDR2 is FQGTGA. The CDR3 is 12 amino acids. In DNA form, the CDR3 reads TGTGCCAGCAGCCAGACGGGAGAGACCCAGTACTTC. It translates to CASSQTGETQYF.

CDR3 in DNA: TGCGCCAGCAGCTTGGGGCTTACAGGGGAGAACACTGAAGCTTTCTTT. It translates to CASSLGLTGENTEAFF. The V gene is TRBV5-1, the J gene TRBJ1-1; 7 positions agree with TRBD1. This CDR3 region has 16 residues. Germline V gives CDR1 SGHRS, CDR2 YFSETQ. V shed 0 bases, J shed 1 base, and the junction held 6 bases outside the gene matches.

V and J are TRBV9 and TRBJ2-1; 9 bases are shared with TRBD2. This CDR3 has 15 residues. The V gene end was trimmed by 3 bases and the J gene end by 7 bases; junction bases not matched to a gene: 8. The V gene's germline CDR1 is SGDLS and CDR2 YYNGEE. CDR3 in amino acids: CASSGVAGGQNEQFF. DNA of the CDR3: TGTGCCAGCAGCGGGGTGGCGGGAGGGCAGAATGAGCAGTTCTTC.

This chain joins TRBV6-5 and TRBJ1-5, with 11 bases fitting TRBD1. The CDR3 covers 14 residues. Germline trimming cut 6 bases from V and 7 bases from J; bases unmatched to any gene: 5. The V gene's germline CDR1 is MNHEY and CDR2 SVGAGI. CDR3 coding DNA: TGTGCCAGCAGCCGGACAGGGGGCGGCCAGCCCCAGCATTTT. Residues: CASSRTGGGQPQHF.

The chain is built from TRBV7-2 and TRBJ2-7; TRBD2 agrees at 10 bases. Germline V CDR1 and CDR2: SGHTA, FQGNSA. The V segment lost 7 bases and the J segment 4 bases; nucleotides outside the gene matches: 16. The CDR3 spans 17 residues. The CDR3 DNA is TGTGCCAGCACCCTTCAGGGGGCTAGCGGGAGAGGGTACGAGCAGTACTTC. This sequence encodes CASTLQGASGRGYEQYF.

The rearrangement links TRBV9 to TRBJ2-5, with 15 bases aligning to TRBD2. Trimming took 3 bases from V and 4 from J; bases not matched to a gene: 1. This CDR3 comprises 15 residues. Looked up from germline, CDR1 is SGDLS and CDR2 is YYNGEE. CDR3 region: CASSAGLAGGETQYF. The DNA for the CDR3 is TGTGCCAGCAGCGCGGGACTAGCGGGAGGAGAGACCCAGTACTTC.

The chain has TRBV19 and TRBJ1-4, with TRBD1 as a possible D gene (6 bases). From germline, CDR1 is LNHDA and CDR2 SQIVND (reference sequence). The CDR3 contains 14 residues. V was clipped by 6 bases and J by 4 bases, with 12 bases between them. CDR3: CASRIQGGNEKLFF. The CDR3 DNA reads as TGTGCCAGTAGGATACAGGGAGGTAATGAAAAACTGTTTTTT.

This clone has a single count. The chain links TRBV6-5 to TRBJ1-2, with D maybe TRBD1 (6 bases). The CDR3 length is 14 residues. The V gene's germline CDR1 is MNHEY and CDR2 SVGAGI. V lost 5 bases to trimming and J lost 4 bases, with 14 bases between them. CDR3 DNA: TGTGCCAGCAGTGTATCGGGGGCAAGCTATGGCTACACCTTC. Translated: CASSVSGASYGYTF.

This clone has just a few counts. The chain uses TRBV27 and TRBJ2-3; 7 bases map to TRBD2. The germline gives CDR1 MNHEY, CDR2 SMNVEV (reference sequence). The trim removed 2 bases at V and 3 bases at J, leaving 11 bases unmatched. The CDR3 is made up of 17 amino acids. CDR3 in amino acids: CASSLKRPGGGTDTQYF. CDR3 bases: TGTGCCAGCAGTTTAAAAAGGCCGGGAGGAGGGACAGATACGCAGTATTTT.

The chain employs TRBV7-9 and TRBJ1-2; D is possibly TRBD1 (5 bases). The CDR3 length is 15 residues. CDR1 is SEHNR, CDR2 FQNEAQ, per germline (reference sequence). V was shortened by 8 bases and J by 4 bases, with 20 bases between the two germline ends. CDR3 sequence: CASASEAGYIYGYTF. CDR3 DNA sequence: TGTGCCAGCGCCTCAGAGGCAGGGTATATCTATGGCTACACCTTC.

This clone was detected only once. The chain is built from TRBV7-2 and TRBJ2-5, with 12 bases that match TRBD2. The CDR3 sequence is 14 residues long. Unmatched junction bases numbered 2, after V lost 5 bases and J lost 4 bases. Germline CDR1 SGHTA, CDR2 FQGNSA. Here the CDR3 reads CASSTGLAGETQYF. The CDR3, as DNA: TGTGCCAGCAGCACGGGACTAGCGGGAGAGACCCAGTACTTC.

This clone is a singleton in its sample. CDR3 sequence: CASRLAGEGANVLTF. CDR3 sequence (DNA): TGCGCCAGCAGACTAGCGGGAGAAGGGGCCAACGTCCTGACTTTC. This rearrangement joins TRBV5-1 to TRBJ2-6, with 11 bases aligning to TRBD2. This CDR3 has 15 residues. Germline assignment: CDR1 SGHRS and CDR2 YFSETQ. J was trimmed by 4 bases and V by 5 bases; bases with no gene match: 2.

The chain carries TRBV6-5 and TRBJ1-1, with D uncertain. CDR3 length equals 13 residues. Deletions cut 0 bases from V and 5 bases from J, with 7 bases between. Germline V gives CDR1 MNHEY, CDR2 SVGAGI. For the CDR3, the DNA is TGTGCCAGCAGTTACTCCGGATGGACTGAAGCTTTCTTT. Its protein product is CASSYSGWTEAFF.

The V call is TRBV5-4, the J call TRBJ1-2; D not resolved. CDR1 SGHNT and CDR2 YYREEE come from the germline V gene (reference sequence). Trimming removed 0 bases from V and 1 base from J, with 7 bases in between. This CDR3 is built from 14 residues. The CDR3 reads CASSLGRYNYGYTF. Written as DNA, the CDR3 is TGTGCCAGCAGCTTGGGACGGTATAACTATGGCTACACCTTC.

This chain connects TRBV7-2 to TRBJ2-7, with D possibly matching TRBD1 (6 bases). CDR1 is SGHTA and CDR2 is FQGNSA in the germline V gene. Trimming stripped 5 bases from V and 0 bases from J, with 11 bases between. The CDR3 length is 14 residues. The DNA of the CDR3 is TGTGCCAGCAGCGCCACAGGGCTCTCCTACGAGCAGTACTTC. Translated: CASSATGLSYEQYF.

Only one count was recorded for this clone. V gene TRBV7-2 combines with J gene TRBJ2-4, with TRBD1 identical over 7 bases. CDR1 is SGHTA and CDR2 is FQGNSA in the germline V gene. The J segment lost 7 bases and the V segment lost 5 bases, leaving 8 bases of the junction unmatched. The CDR3 has 14 residues. CDR3 amino acids: CASSPDRMGNIQYF. The CDR3 DNA reads TGTGCCAGCAGCCCGGACAGGATGGGGAACATTCAGTACTTC.

V is TRBV7-2 and J is TRBJ2-3, with D uncertain. V lost 1 base, J lost 6 bases, and 8 bases lay in between. The CDR3 consists of 13 residues. Germline V gives CDR1 SGHTA, CDR2 FQGNSA. The CDR3 loop reads CASSLGFADTQYF. Written as DNA, the CDR3 is TGTGCCAGCAGCTTAGGGTTTGCCGATACGCAGTATTTT.

The CDR3 reads CASSPGILETQYF. CDR3 coding DNA: TGTGCCAGCAGCCCTGGGATTTTGGAGACCCAGTACTTC. This chain connects TRBV7-2 to TRBJ2-5, with D hard to call. The ends were cut back, 5 bases at V and 5 bases at J, with 12 bases in the middle. The CDR3 covers 13 residues. The V gene's germline CDR1 is SGHTA and CDR2 FQGNSA. Drawing the rest from reference TRBV7-2 and TRBJ2-5, the complete variable domain is GAGVSQSPSNKVTEKGKDVELRCDPISGHTALYWYRQSLGQGLEFLIYFQGNSAPDKSGLPSDRFSAERTGGSVSTLTIQRTQQEDSAVYLCASSPGILETQYFGPGTRLLVL.

The chain is built from TRBV6-6 and TRBJ1-1; no clear D. The CDR3 runs 16 residues. Trimming took 0 bases from V and 1 from J, leaving 12 bases between them. CDR1 is MNHNY and CDR2 is SVGAGI in the germline V gene (reference sequence). DNA of the CDR3: TGTGCCAGCAGTTACTCCTATAGGAGCAGGAACACTGAAGCTTTCTTT. This translates into CASSYSYRSRNTEAFF.

This chain's CDR3 is CASSLAPQDGYTF. CDR3 in DNA: TGCGCCAGCAGCTTGGCCCCACAGGATGGCTACACCTTC. The chain uses TRBV5-1 and TRBJ1-2, with a possible D match to TRBD1 (5 bases). This CDR3 region has 13 residues. Trimming removed 0 bases from V and 6 bases from J, with 9 bases in between. Germline values: CDR1 SGHRS, CDR2 YFSETQ.

The sample holds one count of this clone. The rearrangement uses TRBV28 and TRBJ1-4; D uncertain. This CDR3 is built from 11 residues. Germline values: CDR1 MDHEN, CDR2 SYDVKM. V was shortened by 5 bases and J by 10 bases, with 8 bases between the two germline ends. Here the CDR3 reads CASSTSRKLFF. The CDR3 nucleotides read TGTGCCAGCAGTACTAGCAGAAAACTGTTTTTT.

This clone was detected only a few times. This chain links TRBV5-4 with TRBJ2-3; 7 bases match TRBD2. Germline V gene sequence: CDR1 SGHNT, CDR2 YYREEE (reference sequence). The CDR3 contains 15 residues. With 4 bases clipped from V and 0 bases from J, the junction kept 5 bases outside the gene matches. CDR3 sequence: CASSTRLASTDTQYF. The CDR3 nucleotides read TGTGCCAGCAGCACCAGACTAGCTAGCACAGATACGCAGTATTTT.

This clone was detected only a few times. The chain employs TRBV6-6 and TRBJ1-3; 7 bases line up with TRBD1. The CDR3 is made up of 15 amino acids. V lost 4 bases and J lost 1; bases outside the gene matches: 4. Looked up from germline, CDR1 is MNHNY and CDR2 is SVGAGI (reference sequence). This CDR3 reads CASSFDRASGNTIYF. The CDR3 region has the DNA TGTGCCAGCAGTTTCGACAGGGCATCTGGAAACACCATATATTTT.

This clone showed up just once. The chain combines TRBV4-1 with TRBJ2-1; D not resolved. CDR1 is MGHRA, CDR2 YSYEKL, per germline. The V and J ends lost 0 bases and 7 bases respectively, with 10 bases between them. This CDR3 contains 14 residues. The chain's CDR3 is CASSQDWAPNEQFF. DNA for the CDR3: TGCGCCAGCAGCCAAGATTGGGCCCCTAATGAGCAGTTCTTC.

This rearrangement joins TRBV6-5 to TRBJ2-7; 9 bases align to TRBD1. CDR3 size: 14 residues. Per germline, CDR1 MNHEY and CDR2 SVGAGI. V lost 6 bases, J lost 4 bases, and 7 bases stayed unmatched. CDR3 sequence: CASRTRDRAYEQYF. DNA for the CDR3: TGTGCCAGCAGAACACGGGACAGGGCATACGAGCAGTACTTC.

This chain joins TRBV5-1 and TRBJ2-3, with TRBD1 matching over 10 bases. Germline values: CDR1 SGHRS, CDR2 YFSETQ. This CDR3 is 14 amino acids long. J lost 2 bases, V lost 5 bases, and 2 bases had no gene match. The CDR3 is CASRGQGTTDTQYF. DNA of the CDR3: TGCGCCAGCAGGGGACAGGGGACCACAGATACGCAGTATTTT.